The text below deals with one TCR beta chain. Its recognized antigen is unknown. It has no much larger one-base neighbor in the sample; base qualities were not kept. The immunoSEQ Assay, a bias-controlled multiplex PCR, was used to amplify TCRbeta CDR3 regions from genomic DNA. In the original analysis: Within the assay, amplification of reference gene primers was used to estimate how many nucleated cells each sample contained. To quantify the absolute abundance of each unique TCRbeta CDR3 rearrangement, sequence reads were collapsed and filtered. For each sample, productive Simpson clonality was calculated by taking the square root of Simpson's diversity index across productive rearrangements. The table was pulled from immuneACCESS by TCRdb, which kept in-frame rearrangements only. Such tables lose some clones; where checked, under half of the loss comes from unresolved V genes, and the rest has no known cause. Clonal size and the V and J genes are those of that table, whereas D and trimming came from the DNA. A total of around 140,000 clones appear in this sample, approximately 90% of them only once. The ten top clones hold around 8.6% of the sample.

V sheds 6 bases and J sheds 0 bases, leaving 12 bases between their ends. There are 14 amino acids in the CDR3, from cysteine to phenylalanine inclusive. Of the read, only the CDR3 DNA is kept; its 42 bases are in frame from base 1. CDR1 and CDR2, looked up from the germline V gene (reference sequence), are GTSNPN and SVGIG. Each collaborating institution followed its own protocols to collect whole blood in K2EDTA tubes. For TCRbeta analysis, collaborators shipped samples as frozen whole blood, isolated PBMCs, or DNA extracted from either of those sample types. The sample belongs to a study of blood T cell repertoires in COVID-19 (dated by TCRdb to 2020 to 2021). Looking at the study overall: The collaborator samples originated in the United States, Italy and Spain and spanned the acute and convalescent phases of COVID-19. The prospective study material was composed of cDNA or gDNA derived from T cells, B-cell-depleted T cells, or PBMCs. Deeply sampled blood TCRbeta repertoires from subjects exposed to, actively infected with, or recovered from COVID-19 were included in the dataset. A freely available public database, intended as a resource for researchers studying the immune response to SARS-CoV-2, is where the repertoires were released. The samples were drawn from the first 160 participants of the ongoing ImmuneRACE study and from 1,254 subjects provided by 6 global collaborators. The sample metadata nearly always contained a de-identified subject ID, COVID-19 status, age in years and sex. HLA class I and class II types, where available, came from metadata supplied by the sample provider rather than from assay-based typing.

What the work shows at the level of the full study, not this receptor alone: How much clinical and demographic metadata was included differed by source and by participant, and the metadata was provided uncurated.

This receptor was obtained from a woman aged 50 to 60 with active or convalescent COVID-19. Specimen: peripheral blood. Recombination linked TRBV30 to TRBJ2-4; matching of 5 bases hints at TRBD1 as the D gene. The CDR3 region has the sequence CACKTELAKNIQYF. The DNA reads TGTGCCTGTAAGACAGAACTAGCCAAAAACATTCAGTACTTC.